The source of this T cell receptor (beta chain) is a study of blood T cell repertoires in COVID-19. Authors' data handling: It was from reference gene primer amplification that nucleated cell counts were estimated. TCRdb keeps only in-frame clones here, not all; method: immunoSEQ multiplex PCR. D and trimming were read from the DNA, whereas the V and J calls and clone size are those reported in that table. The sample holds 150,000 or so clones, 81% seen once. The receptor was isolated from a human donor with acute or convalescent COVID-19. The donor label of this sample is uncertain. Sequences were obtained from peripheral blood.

CDR3 region: CASSQGEGRQYF. CDR3 bases: TGTGCCAGCAGCCAGGGGGAGGGAAGACAGTATTTT. The chain carries TRBV3-1 (or the pseudogene TRBV3-2) and TRBJ2-3; TRBD2 matches 7 bases. Germline CDR1 and CDR2: LGHDT and YNNKEL (reference sequence). The CDR3 spans 12 residues. V shed 3 bases and J 12 bases; nucleotides not matched to a gene: 6.